The source of this T cell receptor beta chain is a study of blood T cell repertoires in COVID-19. Study background: Sample material is recorded as cDNA or gDNA derived from T cells, B-cell-depleted T cells, or PBMCs.

The length of the CDR3 is 15 residues. CDR1 and CDR2 from the germline V gene are SEHNR and FQNEAQ (reference sequence). V was pared by 6 bases and J by 3 bases, with 10 bases of the junction left unmatched. Authors' data handling: Amplification with reference gene primers provided the estimates of nucleated cell counts. Produced via immunoSEQ multiplex PCR; TCRdb's table is partial and in-frame only. The DNA was the basis for D and trimming; V, J and clone size are from that table. The sample yields 190,000 or so clones, 80% to 90% seen once. The material sequenced was PBMCs or T cells enriched from blood (not recorded which). The chain combines TRBV7-9 with TRBJ1-1; 7 bases are shared with TRBD1. This receptor was taken from a young man with acute COVID-19. This CDR3 reads CASRAGLGGYTEAFF. DNA for the CDR3: TGTGCCAGCAGGGCCGGGTTAGGGGGCTACACTGAAGCTTTCTTT. The whole variable domain, remainder taken from reference TRBV7-9 and TRBJ1-1, is DTGVSQNPRHKITKRGQNVTFRCDPISEHNRLYWYRQTLGQGPEFLTYFQNEAQLEKSRLLSDRFSAERPKGSFSTLEIQRTEQGDSAMYLCASRAGLGGYTEAFFGQGTRLTVV.